Following are 14 T cell receptor beta chains from one sample sequenced in a study of shared clonotypes between healthy human individuals. This table comes from immunoSEQ multiplex PCR, and its TCRdb copy is limited to in-frame clones, with some not included. The sample consists of about 1.1 million clones, around 77% of them appearing once. The sample taken for sequencing was memory CD4+ T cells from PBMCs. Subset indicated: CD45RA-negative fraction. These receptors originate from a man aged 18 to 30 in good health. Some clones in this sample may be carry-over from other donors' samples.

V is TRBV5-1 and J is TRBJ2-4, with D perhaps TRBD1 or TRBD2 (5 bases each). Between the trimmed V and J ends, which lost 0 bases and 7 bases, there was a span of 8 bases. CDR1 SGHRS and CDR2 YFSETQ come from the germline V gene. The CDR3 loop spans 13 amino acids. CDR3 DNA sequence: TGCGCCAGCAGCTTGGAATGGGACAACATTCAGTACTTC. This gives the protein CASSLEWDNIQYF.

The J gene is TRBJ2-1, the V gene TRBV7-2, with 7 nucleotides matching TRBD1. There are 16 residues in the CDR3. Germline lookup yields CDR1 SGHTA and CDR2 FQGNSA. V lost 3 bases to trimming and J lost 1 base; unmatched junction nucleotides: 6. CDR3 sequence reads: CASSLGLGQSYNEQFF. CDR3 sequence (DNA): TGTGCCAGCAGCTTGGGGCTGGGACAGTCCTACAATGAGCAGTTCTTC.

The gene calls are TRBV6-6 and TRBJ1-2, with D possibly being TRBD1 (5 bases). CDR1 is MNHNY and CDR2 is SVGAGI in the germline V gene (reference sequence). Trimming shortened V by 6 bases and J by 5 bases, and 16 bases separated the two germline ends. This CDR3 region has 14 residues. CDR3 nucleotide sequence: TGTGCCAGCAGACGGGACTTCGTCAATTATGGCTACACCTTC. This sequence encodes CASRRDFVNYGYTF.

The chain recombines TRBV5-1 with TRBJ2-7; D is perhaps TRBD1 or TRBD2 (5 bases each). Germline V CDR1 and CDR2: SGHRS, YFSETQ. This CDR3 comprises 14 residues. V was trimmed by 3 bases and J by 0 bases, leaving 10 bases between them. This chain's CDR3 is CASSSGTSSYEQYF. DNA for the CDR3: TGCGCCAGCAGCTCTGGGACCAGCTCCTACGAGCAGTACTTC.

The V gene is TRBV15, the J gene TRBJ1-4; 7 nucleotides agree with TRBD1. The germline gives CDR1 LNHNV, CDR2 YYDKDF (reference sequence). This CDR3 spans 17 amino acids. J lost 5 bases, V lost 2 bases, and 11 bases had no gene match. CDR3 protein: CATSRTSSGTVNEKLFF. The DNA of the CDR3 is TGTGCCACCAGCAGAACCTCATCCGGGACAGTCAATGAAAAACTGTTTTTT. The full variable domain, its missing parts supplied by reference TRBV15 and TRBJ1-4, is DAMVIQNPRYQVTQFGKPVTLSCSQTLNHNVMYWYQQKSSQAPKLLFHYYDKDFNNEADTPDNFQSRRPNTSFCFLDIRSPGLGDTAMYLCATSRTSSGTVNEKLFFGSGTQLSVL.

This clone appeared once. This may come from a read error, since a much larger clone is one base off. The same CDR3 also results from other DNA sequences found in this sample. The V gene is TRBV7-9, the J gene TRBJ1-4, with 7 bases lining up with TRBD1. The germline CDR1 and CDR2 sequences are SEHNR and FQNEAQ (reference sequence). V gave up 4 bases and J gave up 3 bases; unmatched junction bases: 2. This CDR3 region has 14 residues. The CDR3 reads CASSSGQPNEKLFF. The CDR3 DNA sequence: TGTGCCAGCAGCTCGGGACAGCCTAATGAAAAACTGTTTTTT.

This clone appeared once. The V gene is TRBV10-3, the J gene TRBJ2-2; 9 bases map to TRBD1. This CDR3 region has 16 residues. The germline V gene encodes CDR1 ENHRY and CDR2 SYGVKD. V dropped 6 bases and J dropped 3; count of bases not matched to a gene: 8. In DNA form, the CDR3 reads TGTGCCATCAGGGAAGACAGGGGGATGGACACCGGGGAGCTGTTTTTT. Translating gives CAIREDRGMDTGELFF.

The chain uses TRBV2 and TRBJ2-6; D is perhaps TRBD1 or TRBD2 (5 bases each). Germline-derived CDR1 and CDR2 are SNHLY and FYNNEI. V was clipped by 5 bases and J by 0 bases, with 11 bases between them. There are 16 residues in the CDR3. The CDR3 loop reads CASSQGRISGANVLTF. CDR3 DNA: TGTGCCAGCAGTCAGGGACGGATCTCTGGGGCCAACGTCCTGACTTTC.

The chain employs TRBV30 and TRBJ1-2, with 9 bases fitting TRBD1. V trimming: 0 bases; J trimming: 6 bases; junction bases outside the gene matches: 8. This CDR3 has 15 amino acids. Germline V gene data show CDR1 as GTSNPN and CDR2 as SVGIG (reference sequence). The CDR3 here is CAWSVRDRDFDGYTF. For the CDR3, the DNA is TGTGCCTGGAGTGTAAGGGACAGGGATTTCGATGGCTACACCTTC.

The chain links TRBV7-2 to TRBJ2-3; the D is unclear. V was shortened by 5 bases and J by 4 bases, with 16 bases between the two germline ends. Germline CDR1 SGHTA, CDR2 FQGNSA. CDR3 length equals 15 residues. The CDR3 nucleotides read TGTGCCAGCAGCCTAAAATGGCGGTTTTCAGATACGCAGTATTTT. It codes for CASSLKWRFSDTQYF.

This clone was observed a few times. This chain links TRBV9 with TRBJ2-5; TRBD2 matches at 10 bases. The CDR3 is made up of 17 amino acids. Trimming at V came to 0 bases and at J to 2 bases, leaving 7 bases not matched to a gene. CDR1 is SGDLS, CDR2 YYNGEE, per germline. The CDR3 loop is CASSVGASGSLQETQYF. CDR3 DNA: TGTGCCAGCAGCGTAGGGGCTAGCGGGAGCTTACAAGAGACCCAGTACTTC.

The rearrangement joins TRBV30 to TRBJ1-4, with D unclear. Germline V lookup: CDR1 GTSNPN, CDR2 SVGIG (reference sequence). Deletions cut 0 bases from V and 8 bases from J, with 13 bases between. The CDR3 runs to 14 residues. The DNA of the CDR3 is TGTGCCTGGAGTGTACGGTCAAGGGTCGAAAAACTGTTTTTT. Translated: CAWSVRSRVEKLFF. The full variable domain, its missing parts supplied by reference TRBV30 and TRBJ1-4, is SQTIHQWPATLVQPVGSPLSLECTVEGTSNPNLYWYRQAAGRGLQLLFYSVGIGQISSEVPQNLSASRPQDRQFILSSKKLLLSDSGFYLCAWSVRSRVEKLFFGSGTQLSVL.

The J gene is TRBJ2-1, the V gene TRBV11-2, with D perhaps TRBD1 (6 bases). Trimming pared 5 bases from V and 10 bases from J, leaving 18 bases between. The CDR3 consists of 14 residues. Per the germline V gene, CDR1 is SGHAT and CDR2 is FQNNGV. The CDR3: CASSQPTTGREQFF. CDR3 DNA sequence: TGTGCCAGCAGCCAACCGACGACAGGACGGGAGCAGTTCTTC.

V gene TRBV25-1 combines with J gene TRBJ2-6; possible D gene TRBD1, 5 bases. Germline CDR1 and CDR2: MGHDK and SYGVNS. V was cut by 4 bases and J by 4 bases, with 8 bases left in between. The CDR3 spans 14 residues. CDR3 coding DNA: TGTGCCAGCAGTGGGGGCCAGGGGGCCAACGTCCTGACTTTC. This encodes CASSGGQGANVLTF. Together with reference TRBV25-1 and TRBJ2-6, the CDR3 gives the full variable domain: EADIYQTPRYLVIGTGKKITLECSQTMGHDKMYWYQQDPGMELHLIHYSYGVNSTEKGDLSSESTVSRIRTEHFPLTLESARPSHTSQYLCASSGGQGANVLTFGAGSRLTVL.